This TCR beta chain was sequenced for a study of blood T cells in healthy people across ages. The authors ran a second PCR of about 6 to 11 cycles using a sample-barcoded 5' primer and a J-beta primer mix. TCRdb reprocessed the 5' RACE reads with MiXCR, giving one entry per CDR3 protein. The repertoire holds 1.5 million to 2 million distinct CDR3 sequences, with more than 35% as singletons. With 2 bases clipped from V and 11 bases from J, the junction kept 11 bases outside the gene matches. Germline CDR1 KGHSH, CDR2 LQKENI. The CDR3 spans 14 residues. The rearrangement joins TRBV18 to TRBJ2-5, with 7 positions matching TRBD2. The sequenced material came from blood. The TCR comes from a human donor in good health. CDR3 DNA: TGTGCCAGCTCACCAGCGGGGGTTCCGAGGGAGCAGTACTTC. It translates to CASSPAGVPREQYF.